The source of this T cell receptor beta chain is a study of blood T cell repertoires in COVID-19. The overall study: Collection of acute and convalescent COVID-19 samples took place in the United States, Italy and Spain.

Original processing notes: Reference gene primer amplification in the assay estimated nucleated cell counts. Repertoires were generated with immunoSEQ multiplex PCR, while TCRdb's copy carries only in-frame clones and drops some. The DNA was the basis for D and trimming; V, J and clone size are from that table. The sample lists about 76,000 clones, 70% to 90% occurring once. The germline V gene encodes CDR1 LGHDT and CDR2 YNNKEL (reference sequence). V was shortened by 4 bases and J by 0 bases, with 7 bases between the two germline ends. The CDR3 sequence is 14 residues long. Material: peripheral blood. The chain links TRBV3-1 (or the pseudogene TRBV3-2) to TRBJ1-5; possible D gene TRBD1, 6 bases. The TCR sequence derives from a man aged 60 to 69 with COVID-19, enrolled during active disease. For the CDR3, the DNA is TGTGCCAGCAGCCGGGGGCTTAGCAATCAGCCCCAGCATTTT. Translating gives CASSRGLSNQPQHF.